One sample yielded the 5 T cell receptor beta chains listed below, sequenced in a study of shared clonotypes between healthy human individuals. The naive CD8 fraction comprised CD45RO-negative cells positively selected for CCR7 and excluded terminally differentiated effector memory CD45RA+ cells. Generated by immunoSEQ multiplex PCR, the TCRdb table keeps only in-frame clones and is missing some. This table holds about 580,000 clones, roughly 98% found once. The material sequenced was naive CD8+ T cells sorted from blood. The receptors here all came from a man in his thirties or forties in good health.

V usage is TRBV7-9 and J usage is TRBJ2-2, with 10 bases aligning to TRBD2. CDR1 SEHNR and CDR2 FQNEAQ come from the germline V gene (reference sequence). The CDR3 length is 15 residues. The J segment lost 7 bases and the V segment lost 6 bases, leaving 8 bases of the junction unmatched. In DNA, the CDR3 is TGTGCCAGCAGTAAAAGCGGGAGGGCCTACGGGGAGCTGTTTTTT. Its translation: CASSKSGRAYGELFF.

This chain links TRBV28 with TRBJ2-7; 11 bases line up with TRBD2. CDR3 length equals 15 residues. Germline-derived CDR1 and CDR2 are MDHEN and SYDVKM. Trimming took 5 bases from V and 5 from J; bases not matched to a gene: 8. Here the CDR3 reads CASSPRTSGFDEQYF. The CDR3 DNA sequence: TGTGCCAGCAGTCCCCGGACTAGCGGGTTCGACGAGCAGTACTTC.

CDR3 in amino acids: CASSGNSGRARDTQYF. The CDR3 region has the DNA TGTGCCAGCAGCGGTAATAGCGGGAGGGCCAGAGATACGCAGTATTTT. The chain has TRBV9 and TRBJ2-3; 11 bases align to TRBD2. Germline trimming cut 3 bases from V and 5 bases from J; bases unmatched to any gene: 8. Germline CDR1 and CDR2: SGDLS and YYNGEE. This CDR3 spans 16 amino acids. The full variable domain, in which reference TRBV9 and TRBJ2-3 provide the parts outside the CDR3, is DSGVTQTPKHLITATGQRVTLRCSPRSGDLSVYWYQQSLDQGLQFLIQYYNGEERAKGNILERFSAQQFPDLHSELNLSSLELGDSALYFCASSGNSGRARDTQYFGPGTRLTVL.

V is TRBV6-5 and J is TRBJ1-2, with TRBD1 matching 7 bases. Unmatched junction bases numbered 4, after V lost 6 bases and J lost 3 bases. The CDR3 runs to 13 residues. Germline-derived CDR1 and CDR2 are MNHEY and SVGAGI. The CDR3 sequence is CASRLQGYYGYTF. The DNA for the CDR3 is TGTGCCAGCAGATTACAGGGGTACTATGGCTACACCTTC.

J is TRBJ2-3 and V is TRBV30, with 10 nucleotides matching TRBD2. CDR3 length equals 20 residues. Germline CDR1 is GTSNPN and CDR2 is SVGIG (reference sequence). V lost 1 base to trimming and J lost 1 base; unmatched junction nucleotides: 17. CDR3 nucleotide sequence: TGTGCCTGGAGTGAGGGGACTAGCGTGCCATACCCCCGGGGCACAGATACGCAGTATTTT. Translating gives CAWSEGTSVPYPRGTDTQYF.